This T cell receptor (beta chain) is drawn from a study of cytotoxic CD8 clonotypes in ibrutinib-treated CLL. Study-level results: Patients had baseline clonality above age-matched healthy donors, and this clonality moved with circulating CD8+ T-cell counts.

This clone was recorded at least ten times. The antigen remains unidentified. V was pared by 4 bases and J by 10 bases, with 14 bases between. CDR1 MNHEY and CDR2 SVGAGI come from the germline V gene. This CDR3 spans 14 amino acids. Sequenced by immunoSEQ multiplex PCR; TCRdb stores in-frame clones only, minus some. Of about 40,000 clones listed, 68% were seen once; the top ten hold 7%. The sample was PBMCs, taken at disease progression, from a patient treated with ibrutinib. This sequence was found in a human donor with chronic lymphocytic leukemia. This rearrangement joins TRBV6-5 to TRBJ1-6; TRBD1 might be the D (6 bases). This CDR3 is CASSLKQGWSPLHF. The CDR3 nucleotides read TGTGCCAGCAGTTTGAAGCAGGGGTGGTCACCCCTCCACTTT.